The 14 T cell receptor beta chains given below trace back to one sample, sequenced in a study of T cells after yellow fever vaccination. TCRdb analysed the 5' RACE reads with MiXCR anew, one entry per CDR3 protein. This sample has around 360,000 distinct CDR3 sequences, with under 14% found just once. The sample was PBMCs, taken on the day of the first yellow fever vaccination. All receptors derive from a man between 18 and 29 years old who received the YFV17D yellow fever vaccine.

This clonotype was counted at least ten times. The chain has TRBV5-1 and TRBJ2-3; D gene uncertain. Trimming took 0 bases from V and 6 from J, leaving 11 bases between them. The CDR3 runs 14 residues. Per the germline V gene, CDR1 is SGHRS and CDR2 is YFSETQ. CDR3 amino acids: CASSLDGPPDTQYF. The CDR3 DNA follows: TGCGCCAGCAGCTTGGATGGGCCGCCGGATACGCAGTATTTT.

This clonotype was counted many times. J is TRBJ1-1 and V is TRBV4-3; 9 bases fit TRBD1. Germline loops: CDR1 LGHNA, CDR2 YSLEER. The CDR3 loop spans 17 amino acids. The V gene end was trimmed by 1 base and the J gene end by 1 base; junction bases not matched to a gene: 7. The CDR3 DNA sequence: TGCGCCAGCAGCCAAGTGGGGACAGGGCGGAGGAACACTGAAGCTTTCTTT. It codes for CASSQVGTGRRNTEAFF.

This clonotype appeared a few times. This sequence joins TRBV12-3 or TRBV12-4 and TRBJ2-5; D is possibly TRBD2 (5 bases). The V end was cut by 7 bases, the J end by 5 bases, with 17 bases between. The CDR3 totals 14 residues. In DNA form, the CDR3 reads TGTGCCAGCACTACCGGGCCGGGCGGGGAGACCCAGTACTTC. Its protein is CASTTGPGGETQYF.

This clonotype was counted between two and nine times. V and J are TRBV12-3 or TRBV12-4 and TRBJ2-5; D is unclear. V was trimmed by 6 bases and J by 3 bases, leaving 11 bases between them. CDR3 length: 13 residues. CDR3 in amino acids: CASSTDLEETQYF. CDR3 coding DNA: TGTGCCAGCAGCACTGATCTCGAAGAGACCCAGTACTTC.

This clonotype was detected a few times. The V and J genes are TRBV5-1 and TRBJ2-3, with 10 bases that match TRBD2. Germline V lookup: CDR1 SGHRS, CDR2 YFSETQ. V trimming: 3 bases; J trimming: 4 bases; junction bases outside the gene matches: 5. The CDR3 has 15 amino acids. CDR3 in DNA: TGCGCCAGCAGCTCAAGGACTAGCGGCGCAGATACGCAGTATTTT. Its protein product is CASSSRTSGADTQYF.

J is TRBJ2-7 and V is TRBV5-1, with D tentatively TRBD2 (6 bases). The CDR3 has 14 residues. The germline CDR1 and CDR2 sequences are SGHRS and YFSETQ. With 7 bases removed from V and 0 bases from J, the gap between germline ends came to 14 bases. CDR3 sequence: CASLGGVPSYEQYV. DNA for the CDR3: TGCGCCAGCTTGGGCGGGGTCCCCTCCTACGAGCAGTACGTC.

The chain recombines TRBV27 with TRBJ1-6; D remains unclear. V lost 2 bases, J lost 13 bases, and 12 bases lay in between. The V gene's germline CDR1 is MNHEY and CDR2 SMNVEV (reference sequence). The CDR3 runs 13 residues. The CDR3 region has the DNA TGTGCCAGCAGTTTAGTGGCAGCTAGTCCCCTCCACTTT. Residues: CASSLVAASPLHF.

The CDR3: CASRGGYTQYF. The CDR3 DNA sequence: TGTGCCAGCAGGGGAGGTTATACGCAGTATTTT. V is TRBV2 and J is TRBJ2-3, with a possible D match to TRBD2 (6 bases). V lost 6 bases and J lost 7, with 8 bases in between. The CDR3 is 11 residues long. CDR1 is SNHLY, CDR2 FYNNEI, per germline.

This clonotype was observed a few times. This chain links TRBV6-6 with TRBJ1-1, with D hard to call. CDR3 length: 13 residues. Trimming pared 5 bases from V and 2 bases from J, leaving 9 bases between. The germline V gene has CDR1 MNHNY and CDR2 SVGAGI (reference sequence). In DNA form, the CDR3 reads TGTGCCAGCAGTCCCCAATCAAACACTGAAGCTTTCTTT. Translated, it gives CASSPQSNTEAFF.

V and J are TRBV27 and TRBJ2-2, with D unresolved. This CDR3 contains 15 residues. Looked up from germline, CDR1 is MNHEY and CDR2 is SMNVEV (reference sequence). V was pared by 6 bases and J by 0 bases, with 11 bases between. This chain's CDR3 is CASRPPRTNTGELFF. The CDR3 DNA is TGTGCCAGCAGACCTCCCCGCACGAACACCGGGGAGCTGTTTTTT.

V and J are TRBV6-2 or TRBV6-3 and TRBJ1-4; D gene ambiguous. V lost 2 bases and J 10 bases, leaving 11 bases between the germline ends. Germline CDR1 MNHEY, CDR2 SVGEGT. This CDR3 has 13 amino acids. The DNA of the CDR3 is TGTGCCAGCAGTTACGCCGGGTCGGGAAAACTGTTTTTT. This gives the protein CASSYAGSGKLFF.

In this sample, this clonotype turned up a few times. This sequence joins TRBV6-4 and TRBJ2-3; 15 bases match TRBD2. The CDR3 contains 16 residues. Germline V gene data show CDR1 as MRHNA and CDR2 as SNTAGT. V lost 6 bases to trimming and J lost 9 bases; unmatched junction nucleotides: 10. The CDR3 sequence: CASRGLAGGLSGTQYF. DNA for the CDR3: TGTGCCAGCAGGGGACTAGCGGGGGGTTTGAGTGGCACGCAGTATTTT.

This clonotype was found a few times. The chain recombines TRBV5-6 with TRBJ2-3; 7 bases line up with TRBD2. The CDR3 has 15 residues. Trimming removed 0 bases from V and 4 bases from J; junction bases left unmatched: 5. CDR1 SGHDT and CDR2 YYEEEE come from the germline V gene. CDR3 sequence (DNA): TGTGCCAGCAGCTTGGACGGGGGGAGCGCAGATACGCAGTATTTT. This translates into CASSLDGGSADTQYF. The full variable domain, its missing parts supplied by reference TRBV5-6 and TRBJ2-3, is DAGVTQSPTHLIKTRGQQVTLRCSPKSGHDTVSWYQQALGQGPQFIFQYYEEEERQRGNFPDRFSGHQFPNYSSELNVNALLLGDSALYLCASSLDGGSADTQYFGPGTRLTVL.

This clonotype turned up a few times. The V and J genes are TRBV19 and TRBJ1-2; a possible D gene is TRBD1 (6 bases). The germline V gene encodes CDR1 LNHDA and CDR2 SQIVND (reference sequence). V was trimmed by 5 bases and J by 5 bases, leaving 12 bases between them. The CDR3 loop spans 13 amino acids. The CDR3 coding sequence is TGTGCCAGTAGTCCTGGACAGCTATATGGCTACACCTTC. Its translation: CASSPGQLYGYTF. The full variable domain, rest sourced from reference TRBV19 and TRBJ1-2, is DGGITQSPKYLFRKEGQNVTLSCEQNLNHDAMYWYRQDPGQGLRLIYYSQIVNDFQKGDIAEGYSVSREKKESFPLTVTSAQKNPTAFYLCASSPGQLYGYTFGSGTRLTVV.